This T cell receptor (beta chain) appears in the sequencing data of a study of control samples from healthy donors and cancer patients. V lost 5 bases and J lost 1, with 11 bases in between. CDR3 length: 14 residues. Germline assignment: CDR1 SNHLY and CDR2 FYNNEI. Libraries were prepared by immunoSEQ multiplex PCR; TCRdb keeps only in-frame clonotypes and omits some of them. The sample shows about 110,000 clones, around 88% of them seen only once. The rearrangement uses TRBV2 and TRBJ1-2; D is uncertain. The source of this sequence is a woman aged 45-59 years in good health. What was sequenced was blood. The CDR3 DNA is TGTGCCAGCAGTATAGAGAGCTTTAACTATGGCTACACCTTC. Protein sequence: CASSIESFNYGYTF.